The next 28 T cell receptor beta chains were all read from a single sample in a study of tumor-infiltrating lymphocytes in primary liver carcinoma. Unsorted bulk tissue (roughly 20-34 mg) underwent RNA and DNA co-extraction. Reverse transcription of roughly 480 ng total RNA with a constant-region primer produced TCR beta cDNA. A slightly modified ARM-PCR protocol with three nested multiplex PCR rounds produced these TCR beta libraries. It was with TRBV1-TRBV30 forward primers and a C-beta reverse primer that the first two PCR rounds were run, at approximately 9 cycles each. TCRdb passed the multiplex PCR reads through MiXCR, listing each CDR3 protein once. The table has 150,000 to 200,000 distinct CDR3 sequences, around four fifths seen once; the top ten hold roughly 20%. Source material: tumor tissue from primary liver carcinoma. Every receptor here comes from a man aged 40-49 years with primary liver carcinoma and hepatitis B virus infection.

With respect to this clonotype: No conserved phenylalanine or tryptophan ends this CDR3, so it is likely a read error. The CDR3 sequence is CVSSSTGTSGYSGANVLTL. CDR3 bases: TGTGTTAGCAGTTCGACCGGGACTAGCGGGTATTCTGGGGCCAACGTCCTGACTTTA. The chain links TRBV6-5 to TRBJ2-6; 12 nucleotides match TRBD2. The CDR3 spans 19 residues. The germline V gene has CDR1 MNHEY and CDR2 SVGAGI.

Points on this clonotype: One junction end disagrees with the germline gene, perhaps due to a read error. The chain has TRBV19 and TRBJ2-1; 8 nucleotides agree with TRBD2. The germline V gene has CDR1 LNHDA and CDR2 SQIVND (reference sequence). The CDR3 is 15 residues long. In nucleotides, the CDR3 is TGTGCCAGTAGTCCTTTAGCGGGACAATACAATGAGCGGTTCTTC. Protein sequence: CASSPLAGQYNERFF.

A remark on this clonotype: The CDR3 end shows no conserved phenylalanine or tryptophan, and so a read error is likely. The V call is TRBV24-1, the J call TRBJ2-5, with D perhaps matching TRBD2 (6 bases). The germline CDR1 and CDR2 sequences are KGHDR and SFDVKD. CDR3 size: 15 residues. As DNA, the CDR3 is TGTGCCGCCAGTGATTTCGGGACTGGAAAAGAGACCCAGTACTTA. It specifies CAASDFGTGKETQYL.

With regard to this clonotype: The junction and the germline gene differ at one end; a read error may be behind it. The chain uses TRBV11-2 and TRBJ1-5; tentative D call: TRBD1 (6 bases). The germline CDR1 and CDR2 sequences are SGHAT and FQNNGV. CDR3 size: 17 residues. This chain's CDR3 is CASSIVGVTGSNQPQHF. Here the CDR3 DNA reads TGTGCCAGTAGCATAGTAGGGGTAACAGGGAGCAATCAGCCCCAGCATTTC.

The chain has TRBV11-2 and TRBJ2-1; D remains ambiguous. Germline V lookup: CDR1 SGHAT, CDR2 FQNNGV. The CDR3 is 14 residues long. The CDR3, as DNA: TGTGTCAACACCCCCGATGGCGGCTACAATGAGCAGTTCTTC. Translation: CVNTPDGGYNEQFF.

About this clonotype: No conserved phenylalanine or tryptophan is present at the end of the CDR3, so a read error is the likely explanation. This chain uses TRBV6-5 with TRBJ1-1; D unresolved. The V and J ends lost 9 bases and 11 bases respectively, with 10 bases between them. This CDR3 is 9 amino acids long. Per germline, CDR1 MNHEY and CDR2 SVGAGI. The CDR3 sequence: CASVPGAFI. In nucleotides, the CDR3 is TGTGCCAGTGTCCCGGGCGCTTTCATT.

As for this clonotype: A junction boundary mismatches the germline segment, possibly from a read error. V and J are TRBV11-1 and TRBJ2-2; D possibly corresponds to TRBD1 (6 bases). Germline V CDR1 and CDR2: SGHAT, FQDESV (reference sequence). CDR3 length: 13 residues. CDR3 sequence (DNA): TGTACCAGCAGCTTTTGGGACATCGGGGACCTGTTTTTT. This codes for CTSSFWDIGDLFF.

A remark on this clonotype: As the CDR3 is not closed by the conserved phenylalanine or tryptophan, this likely results from a read error. The rearrangement joins TRBV29-1 to TRBJ2-2; TRBD2 agrees at 10 bases. The CDR3 has 15 amino acids. Germline V gene data show CDR1 as SQVTM and CDR2 as ANQGSEA. The CDR3 nucleotides read TGTAACGTTGGGACTAGCGCGGCGAACACCGGGGAGCTGTTTTTG. This sequence encodes CNVGTSAANTGELFL.

A remark on this clonotype: Germline and junction disagree at one end, which may indicate a read error. The CDR3 here is CATLPSYKEQFF. The CDR3 bases are TGTGCCACGCTTCCATCCTACAAAGAGCAGTTCTTC. The genes are TRBV6-1 and TRBJ2-1, with D uncertain. Germline V gives CDR1 MNHNS, CDR2 SASEGT. The CDR3 has 12 amino acids.

This clonotype has a single count. Mismatch with germline at one junction end may stem from a read error. This rearrangement joins TRBV5-4 to TRBJ2-6, with D perhaps matching TRBD1 (5 bases). CDR3 length: 17 residues. Germline assignment: CDR1 SGHNT and CDR2 YYREEE (reference sequence). CDR3 bases: TGTGCCAGTAGCCCCGGGTATTTCTTCTCTGGGGCCAACGTCCTGACCTTC. Protein sequence: CASSPGYFFSGANVLTF.

In regard to this clonotype: One junction end does not reproduce the germline sequence, and a read error may be involved. The gene calls are TRBV29-1 and TRBJ1-2, with D unclear. Germline V gene sequence: CDR1 SQVTM, CDR2 ANQGSEA. The CDR3 contains 13 residues. The CDR3 is CSLYLARDYGYTF. CDR3 nucleotide sequence: TGTAGCTTATATCTTGCTCGCGACTATGGCTACACCTTC.

Turning to this clonotype: The conserved closing phenylalanine or tryptophan is absent in this CDR3, likely reflecting a read error. Because the CDR3's place on the DNA is in doubt, the DNA is left out and the CDR3 is given as listed by TCRdb. V is TRBV6-2 or TRBV6-3 and J is TRBJ2-2; the table's D call, TRBD2, was not checked against the DNA. The CDR3 spans 13 amino acids, including both terminal residues. Looked up from germline, CDR1 is MNHEY and CDR2 is SVGEGT. CDR3 sequence: CASSWTRTGELYL.

This chain joins TRBV12-3 or TRBV12-4 and TRBJ2-1; a possible D gene is TRBD2 (6 bases). Trimming cost V 5 bases and J 8 bases, with 22 bases left between them. The CDR3 loop spans 16 amino acids. The chain's CDR3 is CASSGPRGTPPDEQFF. The CDR3 coding sequence is TGTGCCAGCAGTGGGCCACGGGGGACCCCTCCGGATGAGCAGTTCTTC.

Concerning this clonotype itself: At one end, the junction sequence differs from germline, possibly due to a read error. This chain connects TRBV4-3 to TRBJ2-3; 9 bases line up with TRBD2. The CDR3 is 20 residues long. Germline CDR1 reads LGHNA; CDR2 reads YSLEER. This CDR3 is CARSQDLHSGISGRADTQYF. The CDR3 coding sequence is TGCGCCAGGAGCCAAGATCTTCACTCTGGGATTAGCGGGAGAGCAGATACGCAGTATTTT.

The count of this clonotype is one. A read error is likely, as this CDR3 ends without the conserved phenylalanine or tryptophan. CDR3 amino acids: CSIDPPREQFI. The DNA of the CDR3 is TGCAGCATTGACCCCCCGCGGGAGCAGTTCATC. The genes are TRBV29-1 and TRBJ2-1, with no clear D. The CDR3 sequence is 11 residues long. Germline CDR1 reads SQVTM; CDR2 reads ANQGSEA.

A remark on this clonotype: One end of the junction does not line up with germline, which may come from a read error. This chain connects TRBV10-2 to TRBJ2-3; D gene unclear. This CDR3 contains 11 residues. The germline V gene has CDR1 WSHSY and CDR2 SAAADI. The CDR3 region has the DNA TGCGTCAGCAGCCACACAGATATGCAGTATTTT. Its protein is CVSSHTDMQYF.

Turning to this clonotype: At one end, the junction sequence differs from germline, possibly due to a read error. This rearrangement joins TRBV29-1 to TRBJ2-4; D uncertain. The CDR3 runs to 13 residues. Germline lookup yields CDR1 SQVTM and CDR2 ANQGSEA. The CDR3 DNA is TGCAGCGTTGAAGAACCCTGTCGTAACATTCAGTATTTC. As protein: CSVEEPCRNIQYF.

Regarding this clonotype: One junction end does not reproduce the germline sequence, and a read error may be involved. This rearrangement joins TRBV2 to TRBJ2-2; either TRBD1 or TRBD2 may fit D (5 bases each). Germline V gives CDR1 SNHLY, CDR2 FYNNEI. This CDR3 region has 14 residues. This chain's CDR3 is CASSAGTFGGELFF. For the CDR3, the DNA is TGTGCCAGTAGTGCCGGGACCTTCGGCGGGGAGCTGTTTTTT.

A note on this clonotype: The junction departs from the called germline gene at one end, perhaps through a read error. The rearrangement links TRBV6-2 or TRBV6-3 to TRBJ2-7; TRBD1 matches at 8 bases. Germline CDR1 is MNHEY and CDR2 is SVGEGT. This CDR3 comprises 14 residues. In DNA, the CDR3 is TGTGCCAGCAGCCTCCGGGACAGGCCCCACAAGCACTACTTC. Translating gives CASSLRDRPHKHYF.

As concerns this clonotype: A read error is possible here, since a much larger clone lies one base away. The chain couples TRBV5-1 to TRBJ1-1, with D possibly matching TRBD1 (6 bases). This CDR3 is built from 15 residues. Germline loops: CDR1 SGHRS, CDR2 YFSETQ. CDR3 DNA sequence: TGCGCCAACAGCACGGTTCCAACAGGGAGCACTGAAGCTTTCTTT. This encodes CANSTVPTGSTEAFF.

V and J are TRBV5-1 and TRBJ1-1; possible D gene TRBD1, 5 bases. Germline CDR1 SGHRS, CDR2 YFSETQ. The CDR3 spans 15 residues. With 5 bases removed from V and 1 base from J, the gap between germline ends came to 15 bases. CDR3 sequence: CASRELGVTNTEAFF. CDR3 nucleotide sequence: TGCGCCAGCAGAGAACTAGGGGTTACGAACACTGAAGCTTTCTTT.

With respect to this clonotype: This sequence may be a read error, since a much larger clone differs from it by one base. The conserved phenylalanine or tryptophan is not found at the CDR3 terminus, so this likely reflects a read error. The CDR3 region is CASSSLSSNEQFI. DNA of the CDR3: TGCGCCAGCAGCTCCTTGTCTTCGAATGAGCAGTTCATC. This sequence joins TRBV5-1 and TRBJ2-1; no reliable D call. V was cut by 3 bases and J by 7 bases, with 11 bases left in between. CDR3 length equals 13 residues. Germline V CDR1 and CDR2: SGHRS, YFSETQ.

Concerning this clonotype itself: The junction departs from germline at one end; a sequencing error may be responsible. The chain employs TRBV6-2 or TRBV6-3 and TRBJ2-3; TRBD2 matches at 7 bases. Germline CDR1 is MNHEY and CDR2 is SVGEGT. The CDR3 sequence is 13 residues long. For the CDR3, the DNA is TGTGCCAGCAGTTGGGCACTAGCGAATAAGCAGAATTTT. Amino acid sequence: CASSWALANKQNF.

The chain is built from TRBV14 and TRBJ2-1; 9 nucleotides match TRBD1. Germline V lookup: CDR1 SGHDN, CDR2 FVKESK. The CDR3 length is 16 residues. The CDR3 is CVCSRRQGGRLNEQFF. The CDR3 DNA sequence: TGTGTCTGCAGTCGTCGACAGGGGGGCCGGTTAAATGAGCAGTTCTTC.

As for this clonotype: At one boundary the junction diverges from the germline segment, which might be a read error. This rearrangement joins TRBV11-1 to TRBJ2-2, with D possibly matching TRBD2 (5 bases). Germline V lookup: CDR1 SGHAT, CDR2 FQDESV (reference sequence). The CDR3 runs to 13 residues. The CDR3 DNA follows: TGTACCAGCAGCTTTTGGGATACCGGGGAGCTGTTATTT. This translates into CTSSFWDTGELLF.

Points on this clonotype: Its ends do not fully match the called genes, so a read error is possible. The V and J genes are TRBV14 and TRBJ2-6; the D gene could be TRBD1 or TRBD2 (5 bases each). This CDR3 has 16 residues. Looked up from germline, CDR1 is SGHDN and CDR2 is FVKESK. The CDR3 spells CASSSSQTGHANVLTF. As DNA, the CDR3 is TGTGCCAGCAGCTCCAGCCAGACGGGGCACGCCAACGTCCTCACTTTC.

This chain connects TRBV11-2 to TRBJ2-1; D is possibly TRBD2 (6 bases). Germline values: CDR1 SGHAT, CDR2 FQNNGV. The V gene lost 5 bases and the J gene lost 16 bases, with 27 bases spanning the gap. The CDR3 is 15 residues long. CDR3 coding DNA: TGTGCCAGCAGCCTCGACGGGAGTGTCTACAATGAACAATTCTTC. It translates to CASSLDGSVYNEQFF.

To note about this clonotype: The junction departs from the called germline gene at one end, perhaps through a read error. The chain employs TRBV6-4 and TRBJ2-3, with 10 nucleotides matching TRBD2. Germline V lookup: CDR1 MRHNA, CDR2 SNTAGT. The CDR3 loop spans 16 amino acids. The CDR3 spells CACSDSTSGSTDTQYF. In nucleotides, the CDR3 is TGTGCCTGCAGTGACTCGACTAGCGGGAGCACAGATACGCAGTATTTT.